This is a list of T cell receptor beta chains from one sample in a study of cytomegalovirus exposure and HLA in healthy donors. TCRdb keeps only in-frame clones here, not all; method: immunoSEQ multiplex PCR. The sample lists about 160,000 clones, about 83% occurring once. The specimen sequenced was PBMCs. The origin of the receptors is a woman in her twenties or thirties in good health and CMV-seronegative. Both conserved end residues are part of each CDR3. A D gene is named only where the DNA matches it firmly. Expanded clones are given a class, and other clones once, few, many or no size at all.

j_call clone_size d_call v_call cdr3_aa cdr3_nt
TRBJ2-7 once - TRBV6-5 CASSYIDSNYEQYF TGTGCCAGCAGTTACATAGACTCCAACTACGAGCAGTACTTC
TRBJ2-1 - TRBD2 TRBV2 CASRRRGANNEQFF TGTGCCAGCCGGAGGCGGGGGGCCAACAATGAGCAGTTCTTC
TRBJ1-3 - TRBD1 TRBV5-1 CASSLPGTGGNTIYF TGCGCCAGCAGCTTGCCCGGGACAGGAGGAAACACCATATATTTT
TRBJ1-1 - TRBD1 TRBV19 CASSVPGTGGTEAFF TGTGCCAGTAGTGTCCCCGGGACAGGGGGCACTGAAGCTTTCTTT
TRBJ1-1 - - TRBV15 CATSRPLTEAFF TGTGCCACCAGCAGACCCCTCACTGAAGCTTTCTTT
TRBJ2-3 once - TRBV10-3 CAISGGVTDTQYF TGTGCCATCAGTGGGGGGGTAACAGATACGCAGTATTTT
TRBJ1-3 - TRBD1 TRBV19 CASKGTGTRNTIYF TGTGCCAGCAAAGGGACAGGGACTAGAAACACCATATATTTT
TRBJ1-5 few TRBD1 TRBV5-8 CARDRVIHNQPQHF TGTGCCAGGGACAGGGTAATCCACAATCAGCCCCAGCATTTT
TRBJ1-5 - - TRBV18 CASSPVGDQPQHF TGTGCCAGCTCACCTGTGGGCGATCAGCCCCAGCATTTT
TRBJ2-1 - - TRBV18 CASSTYTNEQFF TGTGCCAGCTCAACATACACCAATGAGCAGTTCTTC
TRBJ2-1 - TRBD2 TRBV7-9 CASSPRGAGGYNEQFF TGTGCCAGCAGCCCGCGGGGGGCGGGGGGCTACAATGAGCAGTTCTTC
TRBJ1-1 few - TRBV5-1 CASSLVPGSAEAFF TGCGCCAGCAGCTTGGTGCCGGGAAGCGCTGAAGCTTTCTTT
TRBJ2-5 - TRBD2 TRBV14 CASSPLGASGGTQYF TGTGCCAGCAGCCCCCTTGGGGCTAGCGGGGGGACCCAGTACTTC
TRBJ1-5 - TRBD1 TRBV28 CASSATGEWQPQHF TGTGCCAGCAGTGCTACAGGGGAGTGGCAGCCCCAGCATTTT
TRBJ2-2 - - TRBV30 CAWSVPGGWNTGELFF TGTGCCTGGAGTGTACCTGGGGGCTGGAACACCGGGGAGCTGTTTTTT
TRBJ1-4 - TRBD1 TRBV6-6 CASSYRGQGGEKLFF TGTGCCAGCAGTTACAGGGGACAGGGTGGTGAAAAACTGTTTTTT
TRBJ2-3 - TRBD2 TRBV5-1 CASSLNPAGDGTDTQYF TGCGCCAGCAGCTTGAACCCAGCGGGGGATGGCACAGATACGCAGTATTTT
TRBJ2-7 - - TRBV28 CASSFSPRGSYEQYF TGTGCCAGCAGTTTTTCTCCCCGGGGCTCCTACGAGCAGTACTTC
TRBJ1-1 - - TRBV6-1 CASNPTRRGTEAFF TGTGCCAGCAACCCAACTCGGAGGGGTACTGAAGCTTTCTTT
TRBJ2-7 once TRBD2 TRBV7-8 CASSAGGRYEQYF TGTGCCAGCAGTGCGGGAGGAAGGTACGAGCAGTACTTC
TRBJ1-2 - - TRBV7-2 CASTQGPGRYTF TGTGCCAGCACCCAGGGGCCCGGGCGCTACACCTTC
TRBJ2-7 - TRBD1 TRBV27 CASSLTQGAREQYF TGTGCCAGCAGTTTAACTCAGGGGGCGCGGGAGCAGTACTTC
TRBJ2-3 - TRBD1 TRBV29-1 CSVGQGAGPDTQYF TGCAGCGTTGGACAGGGGGCTGGTCCAGATACGCAGTATTTT
TRBJ2-5 - - TRBV5-1 CASSQQETQYF TGCGCCAGCAGCCAGCAAGAGACCCAGTACTTC
TRBJ2-5 - - TRBV15 CATSRDLGSQETQYF TGTGCCACCAGCAGAGATTTGGGCAGCCAAGAGACCCAGTACTTC
TRBJ2-7 few - TRBV6-1 CASSALRHGGQTYEQYF TGTGCCAGCAGTGCCCTCCGACATGGGGGCCAAACCTACGAGCAGTACTTC
TRBJ1-5 - - TRBV27 CASSPTGIGQPQHF TGTGCCAGCAGCCCAACAGGGATCGGGCAGCCCCAGCATTTT
TRBJ1-5 few TRBD1 TRBV6-1 CASSGGRGGNQPQHF TGTGCCAGCAGCGGGGGCAGGGGGGGCAATCAGCCCCAGCATTTT
TRBJ2-7 - TRBD2 TRBV29-1 CSAQGGEVYEQYF TGCAGCGCTCAGGGAGGGGAAGTCTACGAGCAGTACTTT
TRBJ2-4 once - TRBV27 CASRPDSSNIQYF TGTGCCAGCAGACCTGACAGCTCTAACATTCAGTACTTC
TRBJ1-2 once - TRBV6-5 CASSQTFQDSYGYTF TGTGCCAGCAGTCAAACCTTCCAGGATTCTTATGGCTACACCTTC
TRBJ2-7 once - TRBV7-6 CASSPGDTSYEQYF TGTGCCAGCAGCCCTGGGGACACCTCCTACGAGCAGTACTTC
TRBJ1-5 - - TRBV18 CASSPGASYNQPQHF TGTGCCAGCTCACCAGGGGCCAGCTACAATCAGCCCCAGCATTTT
TRBJ2-5 - TRBD1 TRBV18 CASSPPDRIQQYF TGTGCCAGCTCACCACCGGACAGGATCCAGCAGTACTTC
TRBJ1-5 - - TRBV6-6 CASTQGGGNQPQHF TGTGCCAGCACCCAGGGAGGGGGTAATCAGCCCCAGCATTTT
TRBJ2-7 once - TRBV29-1 CSVDASEPYEQYF TGCAGCGTTGACGCGTCCGAGCCCTACGAGCAGTACTTC
TRBJ2-7 - TRBD2 TRBV14 CASSYTSGRVYEQYF TGTGCCAGCAGCTACACTAGCGGGAGGGTTTACGAGCAGTACTTC
TRBJ1-1 - TRBD1 TRBV27 CASSRPGRGANTEAFF TGTGCCAGCAGTCGTCCCGGCAGGGGGGCGAACACTGAAGCTTTCTTT
TRBJ2-7 - - TRBV9 CASSVGWTEYEQYF TGTGCCAGCAGCGTAGGCTGGACAGAATACGAGCAGTACTTC
TRBJ1-4 - TRBD1 TRBV5-8 CASSQGTGRTNEKLFF TGTGCCAGCAGCCAAGGGACAGGGAGAACTAATGAAAAACTGTTTTTT
TRBJ2-4 - - TRBV6-5 CASKGHGKNIQYF TGTGCCAGCAAGGGGCACGGCAAAAACATTCAGTACTTC
TRBJ2-2 - TRBD2 TRBV5-8 CASLPRGRVNTGELFF TGTGCCAGCCTCCCGCGGGGGAGGGTCAACACCGGGGAGCTGTTTTTT
TRBJ2-7 - TRBD2 TRBV6-1 CASSEAGGSTTPYEQYF TGTGCCAGCAGTGAAGCCGGCGGGAGTACAACGCCCTACGAGCAGTACTTC
TRBJ1-1 - TRBD1 TRBV5-5 CASSSRQGNTEAFF TGTGCCAGCAGCTCACGACAGGGAAACACTGAAGCTTTCTTT
TRBJ2-7 - TRBD1 TRBV5-4 CASSPQSRTGGSYEQYF TGTGCCAGCAGCCCACAAAGCCGGACAGGGGGTTCCTACGAGCAGTACTTC
TRBJ1-1 few - TRBV27 CASSLTLNTEAFF TGTGCCAGCAGTCTGACACTGAACACTGAAGCTTTCTTT
TRBJ2-1 - - TRBV29-1 CSVTRGTLDNEQFF TGCAGCGTTACAAGGGGAACCCTTGACAATGAGCAGTTCTTC
TRBJ1-4 - TRBD1 TRBV27 CASSQTGFAEKLFF TGTGCCAGCAGCCAGACAGGGTTTGCTGAAAAACTGTTTTTT
TRBJ2-5 - - TRBV19 CASSRGEIGTQYF TGTGCCAGTAGTAGGGGGGAGATAGGGACCCAGTACTTC
TRBJ1-5 - TRBD1 TRBV2 CASSAGTGVNQPQHF TGTGCCAGCAGTGCAGGGACAGGGGTCAATCAGCCCCAGCATTTT